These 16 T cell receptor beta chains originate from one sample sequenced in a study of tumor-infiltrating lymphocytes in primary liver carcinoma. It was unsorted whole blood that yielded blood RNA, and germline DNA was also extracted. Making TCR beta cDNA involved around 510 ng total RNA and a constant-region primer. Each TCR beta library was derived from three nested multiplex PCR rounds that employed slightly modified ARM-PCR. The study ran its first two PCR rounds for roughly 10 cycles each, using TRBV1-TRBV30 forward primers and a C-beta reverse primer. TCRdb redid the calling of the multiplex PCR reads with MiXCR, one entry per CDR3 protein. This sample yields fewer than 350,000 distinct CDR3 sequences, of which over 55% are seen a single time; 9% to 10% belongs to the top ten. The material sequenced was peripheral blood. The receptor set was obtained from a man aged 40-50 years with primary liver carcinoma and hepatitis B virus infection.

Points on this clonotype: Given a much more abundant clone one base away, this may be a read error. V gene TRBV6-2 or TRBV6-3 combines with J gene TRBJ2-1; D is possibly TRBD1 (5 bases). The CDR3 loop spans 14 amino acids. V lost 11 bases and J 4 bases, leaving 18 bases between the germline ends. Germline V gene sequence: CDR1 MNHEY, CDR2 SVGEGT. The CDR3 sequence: CAGTPQTDYNEQFF. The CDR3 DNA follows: TGTGCCGGCACCCCACAGACAGATTACAATGAGCAGTTCTTC.

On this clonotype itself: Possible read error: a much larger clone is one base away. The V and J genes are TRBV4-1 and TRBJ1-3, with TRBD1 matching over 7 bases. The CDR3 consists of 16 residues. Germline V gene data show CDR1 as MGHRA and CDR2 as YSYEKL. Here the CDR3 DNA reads TGCGCCAGCGGCCAAGACCCCAGGGGGGCTGGAAACACCATATATTTT. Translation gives CASGQDPRGAGNTIYF.

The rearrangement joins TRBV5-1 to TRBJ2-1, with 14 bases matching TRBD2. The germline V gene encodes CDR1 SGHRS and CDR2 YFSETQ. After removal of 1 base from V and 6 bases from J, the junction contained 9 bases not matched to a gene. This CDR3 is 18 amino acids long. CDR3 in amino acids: CASSLPVRGTSGGNEQFF. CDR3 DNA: TGCGCCAGCAGCTTGCCGGTTAGGGGGACTAGCGGGGGCAATGAGCAGTTCTTC.

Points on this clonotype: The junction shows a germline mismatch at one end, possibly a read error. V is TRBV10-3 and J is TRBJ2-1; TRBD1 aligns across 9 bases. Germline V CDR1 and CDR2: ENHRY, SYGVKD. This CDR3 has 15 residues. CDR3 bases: TGTGCCTTCAGTGATAGACAGGGGGGGAACAATGAGCAGTTCTTC. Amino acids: CAFSDRQGGNNEQFF.

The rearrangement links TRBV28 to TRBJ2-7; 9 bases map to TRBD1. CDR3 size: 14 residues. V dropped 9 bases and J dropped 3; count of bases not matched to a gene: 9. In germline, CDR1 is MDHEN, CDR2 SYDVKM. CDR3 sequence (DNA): TGTGCCAGTTGCCTGGACAGGGGTTTCTACGAGCAGTACTTC. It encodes CASCLDRGFYEQYF.

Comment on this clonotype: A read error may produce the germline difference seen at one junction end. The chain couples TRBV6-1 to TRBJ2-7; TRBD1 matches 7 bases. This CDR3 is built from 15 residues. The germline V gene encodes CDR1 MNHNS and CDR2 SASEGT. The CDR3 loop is CASRQGRGESCEQYF. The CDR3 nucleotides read TGTGCCAGCAGACAGGGGAGAGGCGAATCCTGCGAGCAGTACTTC.

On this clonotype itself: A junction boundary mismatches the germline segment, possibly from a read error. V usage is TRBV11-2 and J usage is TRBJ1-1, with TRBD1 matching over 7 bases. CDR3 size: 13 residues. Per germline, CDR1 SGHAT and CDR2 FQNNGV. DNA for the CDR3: TGTGCCAGCTCAGGGGGATTGAACACTGAAGTTCTCTTT. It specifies CASSGGLNTEVLF. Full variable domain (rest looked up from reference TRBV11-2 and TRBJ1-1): EAGVAQSPRYKIIEKRQSVAFWCNPISGHATLYWYQQILGQGPKLLIQFQNNGVVDDSQLPKDRFSAERLKGVDSTLKIQPAKLEDSAVYLCASSGGLNTEVLFGQGTRLTVV.

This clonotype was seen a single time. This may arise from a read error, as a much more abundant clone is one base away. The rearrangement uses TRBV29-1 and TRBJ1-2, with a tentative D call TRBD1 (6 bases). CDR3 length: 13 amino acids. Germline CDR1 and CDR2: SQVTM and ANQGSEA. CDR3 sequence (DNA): TGCAGCGCTGAAGGGGGGGATAACTATGGCTACACCTTC. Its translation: CSAEGGDNYGYTF.

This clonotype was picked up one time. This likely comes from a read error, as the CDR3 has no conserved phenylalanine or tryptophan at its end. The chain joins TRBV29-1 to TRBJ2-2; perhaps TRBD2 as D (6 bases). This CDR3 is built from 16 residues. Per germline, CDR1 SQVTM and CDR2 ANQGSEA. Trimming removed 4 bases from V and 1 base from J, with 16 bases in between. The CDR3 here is CSVVEEGTENTGELFL. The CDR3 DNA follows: TGCAGCGTTGTTGAGGAGGGGACGGAGAACACCGGGGAGCTGTTTTTA.

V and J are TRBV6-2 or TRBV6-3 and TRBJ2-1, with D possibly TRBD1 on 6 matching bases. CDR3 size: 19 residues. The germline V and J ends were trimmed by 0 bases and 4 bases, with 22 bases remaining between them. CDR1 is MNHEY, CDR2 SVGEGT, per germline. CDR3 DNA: TGTGCCAGCAGTTACTCGAGAACCAGGGGCGAAAGCGTTTACAATGAGCAGTTCTTC. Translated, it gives CASSYSRTRGESVYNEQFF.

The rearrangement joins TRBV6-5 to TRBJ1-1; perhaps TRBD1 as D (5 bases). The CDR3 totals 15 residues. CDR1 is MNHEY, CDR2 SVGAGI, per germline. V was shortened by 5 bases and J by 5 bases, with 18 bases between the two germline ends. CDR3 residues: CASSGLRRGSTEAFF. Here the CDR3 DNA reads TGTGCCAGCAGTGGACTGCGTAGGGGTTCAACTGAAGCTTTCTTT.

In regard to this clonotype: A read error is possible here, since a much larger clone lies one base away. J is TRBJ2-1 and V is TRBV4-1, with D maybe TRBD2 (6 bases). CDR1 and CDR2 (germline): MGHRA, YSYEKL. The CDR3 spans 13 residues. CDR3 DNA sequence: TGCGCCTGCAGCCGGGGACTGTACAATGAGCAGTTCTTC. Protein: CACSRGLYNEQFF.

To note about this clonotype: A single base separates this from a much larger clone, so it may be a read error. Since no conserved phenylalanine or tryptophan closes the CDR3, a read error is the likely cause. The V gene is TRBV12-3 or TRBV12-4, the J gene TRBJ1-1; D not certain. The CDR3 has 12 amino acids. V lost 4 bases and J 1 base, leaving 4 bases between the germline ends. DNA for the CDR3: TGTGCCAGCAGTTGGGGGAACACTGAAGCTTTCTAT. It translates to CASSWGNTEAFY.

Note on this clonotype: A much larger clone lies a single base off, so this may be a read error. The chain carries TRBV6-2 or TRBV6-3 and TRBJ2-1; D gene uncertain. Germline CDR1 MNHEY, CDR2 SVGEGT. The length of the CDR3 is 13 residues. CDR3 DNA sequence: TGTGTCAGCAGCCCTACCGGTCCCAATGAGCAGTTCTTC. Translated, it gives CVSSPTGPNEQFF.

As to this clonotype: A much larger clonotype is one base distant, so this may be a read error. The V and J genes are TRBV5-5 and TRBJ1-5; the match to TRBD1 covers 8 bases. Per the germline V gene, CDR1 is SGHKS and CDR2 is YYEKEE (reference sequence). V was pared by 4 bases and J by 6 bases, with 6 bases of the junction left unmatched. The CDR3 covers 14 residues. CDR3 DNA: TGTGCCAGCAGCAGCGGGGGGACAGGTCAGCCCCAGCATTTT. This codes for CASSSGGTGQPQHF. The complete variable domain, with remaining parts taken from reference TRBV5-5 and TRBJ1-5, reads DAGVTQSPTHLIKTRGQQVTLRCSPISGHKSVSWYQQVLGQGPQFIFQYYEKEERGRGNFPDRFSARQFPNYSSELNVNALLLGDSALYLCASSSGGTGQPQHFGDGTRLSIL.

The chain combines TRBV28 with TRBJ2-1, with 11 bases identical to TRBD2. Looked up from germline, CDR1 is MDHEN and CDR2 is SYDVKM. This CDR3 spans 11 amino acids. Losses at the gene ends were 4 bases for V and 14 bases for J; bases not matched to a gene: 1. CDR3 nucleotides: TGTGCCAGCAGTTCTAGCGGGAGGAAGTTCTTC. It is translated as CASSSSGRKFF.